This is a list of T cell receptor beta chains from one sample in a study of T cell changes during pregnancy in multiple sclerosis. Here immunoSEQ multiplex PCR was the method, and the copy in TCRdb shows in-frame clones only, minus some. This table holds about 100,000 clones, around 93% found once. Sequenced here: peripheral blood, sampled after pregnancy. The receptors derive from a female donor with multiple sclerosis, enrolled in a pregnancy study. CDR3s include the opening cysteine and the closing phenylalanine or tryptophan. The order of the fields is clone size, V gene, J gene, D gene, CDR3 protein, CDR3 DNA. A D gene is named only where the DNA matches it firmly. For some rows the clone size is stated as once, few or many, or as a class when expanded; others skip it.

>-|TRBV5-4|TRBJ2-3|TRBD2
CASSYASGRIADTQYF
TGTGCCAGCAGCTACGCTAGCGGGAGGATCGCAGATACGCAGTATTTT
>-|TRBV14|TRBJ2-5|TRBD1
CASSQLRQGPWTQYF
TGTGCCAGCAGCCAACTTCGACAGGGCCCATGGACCCAGTACTTC
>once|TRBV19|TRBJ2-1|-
CASSIDLTYNEQFF
TGTGCCAGTAGTATAGATCTCACTTACAATGAGCAGTTCTTC
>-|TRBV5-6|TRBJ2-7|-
CASRKYQGYEQYF
TGTGCCAGCAGAAAATATCAGGGCTACGAGCAGTACTTC
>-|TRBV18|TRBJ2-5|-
CASSPLPPAGQVSLSQETQYF
TGTGCCAGCTCACCGTTGCCCCCCGCAGGGCAGGTCAGTCTCTCCCAAGAGACCCAGTACTTC
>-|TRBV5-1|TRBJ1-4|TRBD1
CASKPGQGNEKLFF
TGCGCCAGCAAGCCGGGACAGGGGAATGAAAAACTGTTTTTT
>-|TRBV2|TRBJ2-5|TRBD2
CASRTSGPQETQYF
TGTGCCAGCAGAACTAGCGGGCCTCAAGAGACCCAGTACTTC
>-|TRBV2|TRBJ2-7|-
CASSESHLTSGYEQYF
TGTGCCAGCAGTGAATCCCATCTGACTAGTGGCTACGAGCAGTACTTC
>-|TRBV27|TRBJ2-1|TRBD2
CASSLSILAGDDEQFF
TGTGCCAGCAGTTTATCAATACTAGCGGGAGACGATGAGCAGTTCTTC
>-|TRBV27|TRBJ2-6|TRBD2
CASSSQGGAATSGSSGANVLTF
TGTGCCAGCAGTTCACAGGGCGGGGCCGCGACTAGCGGAAGCTCTGGGGCCAACGTCCTGACTTTC
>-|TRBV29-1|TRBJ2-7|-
CSVPPLYEQYF
TGCAGCGTTCCCCCCCTGTACGAGCAGTACTTC
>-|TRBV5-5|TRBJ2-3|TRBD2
CASSSVTGGPSDTQYF
TGTGCCAGCAGCTCGGTTACGGGAGGGCCGTCAGATACGCAGTATTTT
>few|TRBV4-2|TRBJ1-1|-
CASSQDAVGQNEAFF
TGTGCCAGCAGCCAAGATGCCGTTGGTCAGAACGAAGCTTTCTTT
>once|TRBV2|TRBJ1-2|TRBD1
CASSSRDRGPYGYTF
TGTGCCAGCAGTAGCCGGGACAGGGGACCCTATGGCTACACCTTC
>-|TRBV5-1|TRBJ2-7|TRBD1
CASSSADRGHEQYF
TGCGCCAGCAGCTCTGCGGACAGGGGCCACGAGCAGTACTTC
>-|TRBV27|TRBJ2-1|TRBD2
CASSSGTSGHYNEQFF
TGTGCCAGCAGCTCCGGGACTAGCGGGCACTACAATGAGCAGTTCTTC
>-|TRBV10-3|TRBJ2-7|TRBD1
CAISEPGQGISYEQYF
TGTGCCATCAGTGAGCCAGGACAGGGTATTTCCTACGAGCAGTACTTC
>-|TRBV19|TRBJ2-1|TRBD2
CARKPGLAGEEDNEQFF
TGTGCCAGAAAACCGGGACTAGCGGGAGAAGAAGACAATGAGCAGTTCTTC
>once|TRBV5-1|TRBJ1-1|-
CASSLDGIMNTEAFF
TGCGCCAGCAGCTTGGACGGTATTATGAACACTGAAGCTTTCTTT
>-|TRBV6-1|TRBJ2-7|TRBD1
CASSVADRLYEQYF
TGTGCCAGCAGCGTTGCGGACAGGCTCTACGAGCAGTACTTC
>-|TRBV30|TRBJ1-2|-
CAWTGPYGYTF
TGTGCCTGGACAGGTCCCTATGGCTACACCTTC
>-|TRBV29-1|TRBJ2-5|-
CAGTPYQETQYF
TGCGCGGGCACCCCCTACCAAGAGACCCAGTACTTC
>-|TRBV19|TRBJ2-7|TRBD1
CASSTRTGNEQYF
TGTGCCAGTAGTACAAGGACAGGAAACGAGCAGTACTTC
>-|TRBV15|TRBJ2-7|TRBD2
CATSSPTIPGRVRF
TGTGCCACCAGCAGCCCTACGATTCCCGGGAGGGTCCGCTTC